Listed here are 27 T cell receptor beta chains from one sample, sequenced in a study of OX40 agonist ivuxolimab in advanced cancers. TCRdb's table, derived via immunoSEQ multiplex PCR, lists solely in-frame clones and lacks some. The data contain some 66,000 clones, 70% to 90% of them singletons. The sequences come from CD4+ or CD8+ T cells sorted from blood, collected in a trial of the OX40 agonist ivuxolimab. The receptors derive from an adult with an advanced solid tumor such as melanoma, head and neck, liver or kidney cancer.

This chain links TRBV18 with TRBJ2-7; TRBD2 might be the D (5 bases). Trimming cost V 1 base and J 4 bases, with 8 bases left between them. The germline V gene encodes CDR1 KGHSH and CDR2 LQKENI. The CDR3 has 13 amino acids. CDR3 bases: TGTGCCAGCTCACCACGGACTTTTTACGAGCAGTACTTC. Protein sequence: CASSPRTFYEQYF. Full variable domain (remainder filled in from reference TRBV18 and TRBJ2-7): NAGVMQNPRHLVRRRGQEARLRCSPMKGHSHVYWYRQLPEEGLKFMVYLQKENIIDESGMPKERFSAEFPKEGPSILRIQQVVRGDSAAYFCASSPRTFYEQYFGPGTRLTVT.

The gene calls are TRBV7-2 and TRBJ2-1; D unresolved. The CDR3 extends over 12 amino acids. CDR1 and CDR2 (germline): SGHTA, FQGNSA. Deletions cut 2 bases from V and 6 bases from J, with 5 bases between. The CDR3 region is CASSLQLNEQFF. In DNA form, the CDR3 reads TGTGCCAGCAGCTTACAGCTCAATGAGCAGTTCTTC.

V gene TRBV5-4 combines with J gene TRBJ1-2, with a weak D call TRBD1 (5 bases). Per germline, CDR1 SGHNT and CDR2 YYREEE (reference sequence). Trimming removed 0 bases at V and 6 bases at J, with 9 bases between. CDR3 length equals 13 residues. CDR3 amino acids: CASSLAGLDGYTF. CDR3 in DNA: TGTGCCAGCAGCTTGGCGGGGCTGGATGGCTACACCTTC.

The chain combines TRBV28 with TRBJ2-1, with D tentatively TRBD2 (6 bases). The germline V and J ends were trimmed by 7 bases and 5 bases, with 15 bases remaining between them. The CDR3 covers 14 residues. Germline V lookup: CDR1 MDHEN, CDR2 SYDVKM. CDR3 in amino acids: CASTPGLSHNEQFF. The CDR3, as DNA: TGTGCCAGCACTCCGGGACTCTCTCACAATGAGCAGTTCTTC.

The chain carries TRBV6-4 and TRBJ2-6; 10 nucleotides line up with TRBD1. V dropped 3 bases and J dropped 4; count of bases not matched to a gene: 6. CDR1 is MRHNA, CDR2 SNTAGT, per germline. The CDR3 extends over 17 amino acids. The CDR3, as DNA: TGTGCCAGCAGTGATCCGGGACAGGGGAACGGGGCCAACGTCCTGACTTTC. Translating it yields CASSDPGQGNGANVLTF.

The chain uses TRBV10-3 and TRBJ2-6; no firm D call. Germline values: CDR1 ENHRY, CDR2 SYGVKD. V shed 5 bases and J shed 3 bases, with 5 bases lying between them. This CDR3 region has 13 residues. CDR3 loop: CAISPGGANVLTF. CDR3 DNA sequence: TGTGCCATCAGTCCTGGTGGGGCCAACGTCCTGACTTTC.

The count of this clone is one. The V gene is TRBV2, the J gene TRBJ2-1; D is unclear. Trimming cost V 4 bases and J 15 bases, with 13 bases left between them. The CDR3 has 11 amino acids. The germline gives CDR1 SNHLY, CDR2 FYNNEI. CDR3 sequence (DNA): TGTGCCAGCAGTGGGTACCCCCGAGGGTTCTTC. Residues: CASSGYPRGFF.

This chain uses TRBV7-8 with TRBJ1-6; D is possibly TRBD1 (6 bases). Trimming took off 5 bases at V and 0 bases at J, with 8 bases between the two ends. Germline loops: CDR1 SGHVS, CDR2 FQNEAQ. The CDR3 runs to 15 residues. CDR3 amino acids: CASSLQGSYNSPLHF. Here the CDR3 DNA reads TGTGCCAGCAGCCTACAGGGCTCCTATAATTCACCCCTCCACTTT.

This clone was seen a handful of times. V gene TRBV19 combines with J gene TRBJ1-5; 10 bases align to TRBD1. In germline, CDR1 is LNHDA, CDR2 SQIVND (reference sequence). V shed 5 bases, J shed 2 bases, and the junction held 12 bases outside the gene matches. CDR3 length equals 18 residues. The chain's CDR3 is CASSSPTGGGLGNQPQHF. The CDR3 bases are TGTGCCAGTAGTTCACCGACAGGGGGCGGCCTGGGCAATCAGCCCCAGCATTTT.

The V gene is TRBV11-3, the J gene TRBJ1-3; D is possibly TRBD1 (6 bases). CDR1 is SGHNT, CDR2 YENEEA, per germline. This CDR3 spans 16 amino acids. V lost 5 bases and J 0 bases, leaving 14 bases between the germline ends. CDR3 loop: CASSPRQESSGNTIYF. For the CDR3, the DNA is TGTGCCAGCAGCCCGCGACAGGAGAGCTCTGGAAACACCATATATTTT.

The chain links TRBV7-9 to TRBJ2-2; perhaps TRBD1 as D (6 bases). The CDR3 is 15 amino acids. CDR1 is SEHNR and CDR2 is FQNEAQ in the germline V gene (reference sequence). V was shortened by 5 bases and J by 3 bases, with 13 bases between the two germline ends. The CDR3 loop is CASSPDRKYTGELFF. The CDR3 nucleotides read TGTGCCAGCAGCCCCGACAGGAAATACACCGGGGAGCTGTTTTTT.

This clone was counted once. The V gene is TRBV12-5, the J gene TRBJ2-1; D assignment may be TRBD1 or TRBD2 (6 bases each). The CDR3 consists of 18 residues. Per the germline V gene, CDR1 is LGHNT and CDR2 is FRNRAP. V lost 0 bases and J 3 bases, leaving 18 bases between the germline ends. The CDR3 is CASGLVGGRGYFYNEQFF. Here the CDR3 DNA reads TGTGCTAGTGGTTTGGTCGGGGGCAGGGGATATTTCTACAATGAGCAGTTCTTC.

V is TRBV25-1 and J is TRBJ2-7, with TRBD2 identical over 9 bases. The CDR3 loop spans 15 amino acids. CDR1 is MGHDK and CDR2 is SYGVNS in the germline V gene. V gave up 8 bases and J gave up 9 bases; unmatched junction bases: 17. Written as DNA, the CDR3 is TGTGCCAGCGAACGACCGGGACTAGCTTTCAAGGTGCAGTACTTC. Translation gives CASERPGLAFKVQYF.

The J gene is TRBJ2-3, the V gene TRBV12-5; D ambiguous. The V and J ends lost 5 bases and 2 bases respectively, with 8 bases between them. CDR1 and CDR2 from the germline V gene are LGHNT and FRNRAP. The CDR3 has 13 residues. The CDR3 region has the DNA TGTGCTAGTGGTCTGGATTACACAGATACGCAGTATTTT. It specifies CASGLDYTDTQYF.

This clone was seen a single time. This chain uses TRBV29-1 with TRBJ2-5; D might be TRBD1 (5 bases). CDR1 is SQVTM, CDR2 ANQGSEA, per germline. This CDR3 contains 12 residues. With 4 bases removed from V and 5 bases from J, the gap between germline ends came to 11 bases. CDR3 DNA: TGCAGCGTTGCAGGGATATTCGAGACCCAGTACTTC. Its protein product is CSVAGIFETQYF. Variable domain in full (rest from reference TRBV29-1 and TRBJ2-5): SAVISQKPSRDICQRGTSLTIQCQVDSQVTMMFWYRQQPGQSLTLIATANQGSEATYESGFVIDKFPISRPNLTFSTLTVSNMSPEDSSIYLCSVAGIFETQYFGPGTRLLVL.

The J gene is TRBJ2-2, the V gene TRBV29-1, with 9 bases aligning to TRBD1. The J segment lost 1 base and the V segment lost 6 bases, leaving 3 bases of the junction unmatched. This CDR3 contains 14 residues. Per the germline V gene, CDR1 is SQVTM and CDR2 is ANQGSEA. CDR3 sequence reads: CSVDRGQNTGELFF. DNA for the CDR3: TGCAGCGTGGACAGGGGCCAGAACACCGGGGAGCTGTTTTTT.

This clone was counted between two and nine times. V and J are TRBV10-3 and TRBJ2-2; unclear D gene. V shed 2 bases and J shed 5 bases, with 6 bases lying between them. The CDR3 totals 13 residues. Germline V lookup: CDR1 ENHRY, CDR2 SYGVKD. The chain's CDR3 is CAISEPRTGELFF. For the CDR3, the DNA is TGTGCCATCAGTGAGCCTAGGACCGGGGAGCTGTTTTTT.

The chain is built from TRBV6-6 and TRBJ2-7, with unresolved D. In germline, CDR1 is MNHNY, CDR2 SVGAGI (reference sequence). V was pared by 2 bases and J by 2 bases, with 10 bases between. This CDR3 has 14 residues. CDR3 loop: CASSYAANTYEQYF. As DNA, the CDR3 is TGTGCCAGCAGTTACGCCGCTAACACCTACGAGCAGTACTTC.

This clone appeared once. A junction boundary mismatches the germline segment, possibly from a read error. This chain links TRBV29-1 with TRBJ1-1; a possible D gene is TRBD1 (5 bases). There are 13 residues in the CDR3. The germline CDR1 and CDR2 sequences are SQVTM and ANQGSEA. CDR3 sequence reads: CSVGTTWNIEAFF. The CDR3 DNA reads as TGCAGCGTTGGGACAACGTGGAACATTGAAGCTTTCTTT.

This clone appeared a single time. This chain uses TRBV7-9 with TRBJ2-1, with a weak D call TRBD2 (5 bases). The CDR3 spans 13 residues. Germline CDR1 is SEHNR and CDR2 is FQNEAQ (reference sequence). V was cut by 5 bases and J by 9 bases, with 14 bases left in between. CDR3 protein: CASSTMAEVEQFF. CDR3 bases: TGTGCCAGCAGCACCATGGCGGAGGTTGAGCAGTTCTTC.

The V call is TRBV19, the J call TRBJ2-1, with 10 bases that match TRBD2. V was pared by 5 bases and J by 0 bases, with 1 base of the junction left unmatched. The CDR3 is 15 amino acids. Looked up from germline, CDR1 is LNHDA and CDR2 is SQIVND (reference sequence). The CDR3 loop reads CASSGLAASYNEQFF. Written as DNA, the CDR3 is TGTGCCAGTAGTGGACTAGCGGCCTCCTACAATGAGCAGTTCTTC.

The V gene is TRBV4-1, the J gene TRBJ2-5; the match to TRBD2 covers 13 bases. V was pared by 4 bases and J by 5 bases, with 19 bases of the junction left unmatched. The CDR3 loop spans 20 amino acids. Germline V gene sequence: CDR1 MGHRA, CDR2 YSYEKL. The CDR3 protein is CASSPRRLLAGGNHRETQYF. The CDR3 bases are TGCGCCAGCAGCCCGCGCAGACTACTAGCGGGAGGGAATCACAGGGAGACCCAGTACTTC.

This clone was recorded only once. The gene calls are TRBV5-1 and TRBJ2-3; the match to TRBD1 covers 11 bases. CDR1 SGHRS and CDR2 YFSETQ come from the germline V gene. The CDR3 is 14 amino acids. After removal of 4 bases from V and 4 bases from J, the junction contained 2 bases not matched to a gene. CDR3 coding DNA: TGCGCCAGCAGCCGGACAGGGGGCCCAGATACGCAGTATTTT. Translating it yields CASSRTGGPDTQYF.

This clone was detected only once. The genes are TRBV11-2 and TRBJ2-1; the match to TRBD2 covers 9 bases. Germline CDR1 SGHAT, CDR2 FQNNGV. The trim removed 1 base at V and 8 bases at J, leaving 6 bases unmatched. CDR3 length: 15 residues. The CDR3 nucleotides are TGTGCCAGCAGCTTAGGGAATAGCGGGAGCTATGAGCAGTTCTTC. It translates to CASSLGNSGSYEQFF.

In regard to this clone: The junction differs from germline at one of its ends, possibly a read error. V and J are TRBV7-2 and TRBJ2-5; 7 bases align to TRBD2. Per the germline V gene, CDR1 is SGHTA and CDR2 is FQGNSA. CDR3 size: 14 residues. The chain's CDR3 is CASSVAGHQETQYF. CDR3 nucleotides: TGTGCCAGCAGCGTAGCGGGCCACCAAGAGACCCAGTACTTC.

The rearrangement joins TRBV7-9 to TRBJ1-1, with D possibly being TRBD1 (5 bases). The CDR3 is 13 residues long. The V gene lost 5 bases and the J gene lost 2 bases, with 9 bases spanning the gap. CDR1 and CDR2 from the germline V gene are SEHNR and FQNEAQ (reference sequence). The CDR3 is CASSQGHNTEAFF. Written as DNA, the CDR3 is TGTGCCAGCAGCCAGGGCCACAACACTGAAGCTTTCTTT.

This chain links TRBV5-1 with TRBJ1-5; D might be TRBD1 (6 bases). The CDR3 has 15 residues. V shed 1 base and J shed 5 bases, with 13 bases lying between them. CDR1 and CDR2 from the germline V gene are SGHRS and YFSETQ. In DNA, the CDR3 is TGCGCCAGCAGCTTGTGGGCGGGGGCCGATCAGCCCCAGCATTTT. Protein product: CASSLWAGADQPQHF.